This paragraph reports one T cell receptor beta chain. Its specific antigen is unknown. The record has no base qualities; no much larger clone is one base away. The entry originates in a study of blood T cell repertoires in COVID-19 (dated by TCRdb to 2019 to 2021). Study-wide context: Samples covering the acute and convalescent phases of COVID-19 were provided by collaborators in the United States, Italy and Spain. The samples were drawn from two sources: the first 160 participants of the ongoing ImmuneRACE study, and over 950 subjects contributed by 6 global collaborators. A de-identified subject ID, COVID-19 status, age in years and sex were almost always included in the sample metadata. HLA class I and class II types, where available, came from metadata supplied by the sample provider rather than from assay-based typing. Subjects who had been exposed to COVID-19, were actively infected with it, or had recovered from it provided the deeply sampled blood TCRbeta repertoires that made up the dataset. A freely available public database, intended as a resource for researchers studying the immune response to SARS-CoV-2, is where the repertoires were released. The prospective study material was composed of cDNA or gDNA derived from T cells, B-cell-depleted T cells, or PBMCs.

The immunoSEQ Assay, a bias-controlled multiplex PCR, was used to amplify TCRbeta CDR3 regions from genomic DNA. For the original study's pipeline: Within the assay, amplification of reference gene primers was used to estimate how many nucleated cells each sample contained. To quantify the absolute abundance of each unique TCRbeta CDR3 rearrangement, sequence reads were collapsed and filtered. For each sample, productive Simpson clonality was calculated as the square root of Simpson's diversity index across productive rearrangements. Not all clones reach the TCRdb copy of this immuneACCESS table, which keeps in-frame sequences only. Checked studies attribute under half of the gap to unresolved V genes and leave the rest unexplained. The DNA was the basis for D and trimming; V, J and clone size are from that table. This sample comprises over 75,000 clones, over 60% of them detected only once. The top ten clones comprise around 9% of the sample.

A second Seattle source provided samples from volunteer blood donors who had recovered from COVID-19. The collaborating institutions used their own protocols to collect whole blood in K2EDTA tubes. For TCRbeta analysis, collaborators shipped samples in one of three forms: frozen whole blood, isolated PBMCs, or DNA extracted from either of those sample types. From a lookup of the germline V gene (reference sequence), CDR1 and CDR2 are SGHNT and YYREEE. V trim: 4 bases; J trim: 8 bases; unmatched bases: 7. Taken from cysteine to phenylalanine, the CDR3 has 16 residues. Here the CDR3 DNA is all that survives: 48 bases in frame from base 1. Results and caveats for the whole study, not just this receptor: Clinical and demographic metadata were provided uncurated, with the amount varying by source and participant.

The sample consisted of peripheral blood. Rearrangement joined TRBV5-4 to TRBJ2-1, with 15 bases aligning to TRBD2. The receptor's source is a man aged 50-60 years who had recovered from COVID-19. CDR3 protein: CASSTWTSGRAYEQFF. Here is the DNA: TGTGCCAGCAGCACATGGACTAGCGGGAGGGCCTATGAGCAGTTCTTC.